This record looks at one T cell receptor beta chain sequence and its context. The data were obtained in a study of blood T cell repertoires in COVID-19. Method: immunoSEQ multiplex PCR; TCRdb's copy keeps in-frame clones and lacks some. The sample includes about 260,000 clones, about 82% of them seen just once. J was trimmed by 5 bases and V by 6 bases; bases with no gene match: 11. CDR1 is KGHSH, CDR2 LQKENI, per germline. The CDR3 has 15 residues. The V and J genes are TRBV18 and TRBJ2-5; 8 bases are shared with TRBD1. Sequencing was carried out using PBMCs or T cells enriched from blood (not recorded which). This receptor was obtained from a woman aged 45-59 years who had recovered from COVID-19. The CDR3 loop reads CASSRMTGAGETQYF. For the CDR3, the DNA is TGTGCCAGCTCCCGAATGACAGGGGCAGGGGAGACCCAGTACTTC.